One sample yielded the 21 T cell receptor beta chains listed below, sequenced in a study of cytomegalovirus exposure and HLA in healthy donors. The PCR made use of 60 Vbeta and 13 Jbeta primers. Profiling relied on immunoSEQ multiplex PCR, and the TCRdb table lists in-frame clones only, not all of them. In the table there are just under 65,000 clones, around three quarters of which are singletons. The specimen was PBMCs. Source of these receptors: a woman younger than 45 in good health and CMV-seronegative.

The chain employs TRBV7-9 and TRBJ1-1; no reliable D call. From germline, CDR1 is SEHNR and CDR2 FQNEAQ (reference sequence). The V gene lost 5 bases and the J gene lost 6 bases, with 7 bases spanning the gap. CDR3 length: 11 residues. For the CDR3, the DNA is TGTGCCAGCAGCCGGGGTCCTGAAGCTTTCTTT. This codes for CASSRGPEAFF. The entire variable domain, with the rest obtained from reference TRBV7-9 and TRBJ1-1, is as follows: DTGVSQNPRHKITKRGQNVTFRCDPISEHNRLYWYRQTLGQGPEFLTYFQNEAQLEKSRLLSDRFSAERPKGSFSTLEIQRTEQGDSAMYLCASSRGPEAFFGQGTRLTVV.

J is TRBJ1-2 and V is TRBV6-1, with D tentatively TRBD1 (6 bases). Germline V CDR1 and CDR2: MNHNS, SASEGT. The CDR3 is made up of 15 amino acids. Trimming removed 7 bases at V and 2 bases at J, with 17 bases between. CDR3 sequence: CASNLGHPGNYGYTF. The CDR3 region has the DNA TGTGCCAGCAACCTGGGACACCCGGGAAACTATGGCTACACCTTC.

V usage is TRBV6-5 and J usage is TRBJ1-1; D uncertain. Per germline, CDR1 MNHEY and CDR2 SVGAGI. V lost 6 bases, J lost 4 bases, and 15 bases lay in between. This CDR3 region has 14 residues. CDR3 amino acids: CASRVEREGTEAFF. CDR3 nucleotides: TGTGCCAGCAGGGTTGAACGCGAGGGCACTGAAGCTTTCTTT.

V is TRBV30 and J is TRBJ1-5, with TRBD1 identical over 7 bases. The CDR3 sequence is 15 residues long. Germline V lookup: CDR1 GTSNPN, CDR2 SVGIG (reference sequence). Trimming removed 0 bases from V and 3 bases from J; junction bases left unmatched: 5. CDR3 in DNA: TGTGCCTGGAGTGTACCTGGGACAGCCAATCAGCCCCAGCATTTT. Translation gives CAWSVPGTANQPQHF.

The CDR3 here is CASGAGNTEAFF. The CDR3 bases are TGTGCCAGCGGAGCCGGGAACACTGAAGCTTTCTTT. The chain carries TRBV28 and TRBJ1-1; D not resolved. Trimming stripped 8 bases from V and 1 base from J, with 8 bases between. This CDR3 comprises 12 residues. CDR1 and CDR2 (germline): MDHEN, SYDVKM.

This rearrangement joins TRBV9 to TRBJ1-4, with a weak D call TRBD1 (5 bases). V was cut by 0 bases and J by 6 bases, with 12 bases left in between. The CDR3 is made up of 15 amino acids. Germline CDR1 reads SGDLS; CDR2 reads YYNGEE. In DNA, the CDR3 is TGTGCCAGCAGCGTAGTGCCAGGGATGGATGAAAAACTGTTTTTT. Translation gives CASSVVPGMDEKLFF.

The CDR3 reads CASSEYYGRANYEQFF. CDR3 in DNA: TGTGCCAGCAGTGAATATTACGGGAGGGCCAACTATGAGCAGTTCTTC. This chain connects TRBV25-1 to TRBJ2-1; TRBD2 matches at 8 bases. Germline V CDR1 and CDR2: MGHDK, SYGVNS. Losses at the gene ends were 0 bases for V and 8 bases for J; bases not matched to a gene: 9. The CDR3 has 16 amino acids.

The chain employs TRBV10-1 and TRBJ2-3; D unresolved. Trimming cost V 3 bases and J 0 bases, with 4 bases left between them. The germline V gene encodes CDR1 WNHNN and CDR2 SYGVQD (reference sequence). The CDR3 runs to 13 residues. The CDR3 spells CASSETSTDTQYF. The CDR3 DNA reads as TGCGCCAGCAGTGAAACTAGCACAGATACGCAGTATTTT.

The chain is built from TRBV30 and TRBJ2-5; perhaps TRBD2 as D (5 bases). Trimming removed 0 bases at V and 4 bases at J, with 9 bases between. Germline V CDR1 and CDR2: GTSNPN, SVGIG (reference sequence). The CDR3 consists of 13 residues. CDR3 amino acids: CAWSVRAAETQYF. DNA for the CDR3: TGTGCCTGGAGTGTCCGAGCGGCAGAGACCCAGTACTTC.

The genes are TRBV29-1 and TRBJ2-1; a possible D gene is TRBD1 (5 bases). The CDR3 is made up of 13 amino acids. Per the germline V gene, CDR1 is SQVTM and CDR2 is ANQGSEA. Trimming took 7 bases from V and 3 from J, leaving 13 bases between them. This chain's CDR3 is CSGDSPNYNEQFF. The CDR3 nucleotides are TGCAGCGGCGACAGTCCCAACTACAATGAGCAGTTCTTC.

This clone has a handful of counts. The V and J genes are TRBV30 and TRBJ2-7; D is possibly TRBD2 (5 bases). V lost 3 bases to trimming and J lost 6 bases, with 12 bases between them. The CDR3 covers 12 residues. Germline V gives CDR1 GTSNPN, CDR2 SVGIG (reference sequence). As DNA, the CDR3 is TGTGCCTGGAGCGCAAGCGGTCTCGAGCAGTACTTC. This codes for CAWSASGLEQYF.

V and J are TRBV2 and TRBJ1-4; D ambiguous. Germline V gene data show CDR1 as SNHLY and CDR2 as FYNNEI. Trimming stripped 3 bases from V and 0 bases from J, with 8 bases between. This CDR3 region has 15 residues. CDR3: CASSDSTTTNEKLFF. CDR3 bases: TGTGCCAGCAGTGATTCGACAACAACTAATGAAAAACTGTTTTTT.

This chain joins TRBV4-2 and TRBJ2-3; TRBD2 might be the D (5 bases). Germline CDR1 reads LGHNA; CDR2 reads YNFKEQ. The CDR3 runs 15 residues. With 0 bases removed from V and 4 bases from J, the gap between germline ends came to 11 bases. CDR3 sequence (DNA): TGTGCCAGCAGCCAAGATGGCCTAGCTCCAGATACGCAGTATTTT. Translating it yields CASSQDGLAPDTQYF.

The chain carries TRBV29-1 and TRBJ1-4; 7 nucleotides match TRBD1. In germline, CDR1 is SQVTM, CDR2 ANQGSEA. J gave up 4 bases and V 7 bases, and 9 bases lay outside the gene matches. The CDR3 runs to 14 residues. The CDR3 DNA follows: TGCAGCGCGTCTGGGGACAGCCTTAATGAAAAACTGTTTTTT. This encodes CSASGDSLNEKLFF.

The chain is built from TRBV28 and TRBJ2-1; 7 bases match TRBD1. Germline-derived CDR1 and CDR2 are MDHEN and SYDVKM. CDR3 length: 16 residues. V gave up 6 bases and J gave up 2 bases; unmatched junction bases: 10. CDR3 nucleotides: TGTGCCAGCAGCCTAGGAAGAGGGGGCACCTACAATGAGCAGTTCTTC. Protein: CASSLGRGGTYNEQFF.

This clone was seen more than once but under ten times. The chain recombines TRBV6-5 with TRBJ2-7; 8 nucleotides line up with TRBD1. Per germline, CDR1 MNHEY and CDR2 SVGAGI. This CDR3 spans 14 amino acids. Unmatched junction bases numbered 0, after V lost 0 bases and J lost 2 bases. CDR3 sequence: CASSYSDRAYEQYF. CDR3 DNA sequence: TGTGCCAGCAGTTACTCGGACAGGGCCTACGAGCAGTACTTC.

The V call is TRBV28, the J call TRBJ1-2, with 7 bases that match TRBD1. Germline values: CDR1 MDHEN, CDR2 SYDVKM. The CDR3 spans 15 residues. With V trimmed by 6 bases and J by 0 bases, 7 bases remained unmatched. The CDR3 bases are TGTGCCAGCAGACCCCGGGACAGAGCTAACTATGGCTACACCTTC. Its protein is CASRPRDRANYGYTF.

Note on this clone: Sequence at one end of the junction differs from germline and may be a read error. This sequence joins TRBV6-1 and TRBJ1-5, with no clear D. In germline, CDR1 is MNHNS, CDR2 SASEGT. The CDR3 loop spans 13 amino acids. The CDR3 sequence is CASSSQLDQPQHF. In DNA form, the CDR3 reads TGTGCCAGCAGTTCACAGCTCGATCAACCCCAGCATTTT.

The chain employs TRBV30 and TRBJ2-3; weak D call: TRBD2 (6 bases). Trimming stripped 5 bases from V and 2 bases from J, with 14 bases between. Germline V gene data show CDR1 as GTSNPN and CDR2 as SVGIG (reference sequence). This CDR3 spans 14 amino acids. The CDR3 loop reads CAWGGISDTDTQYF. CDR3 nucleotide sequence: TGTGCCTGGGGGGGGATCTCGGACACAGATACGCAGTATTTT.

This chain joins TRBV30 and TRBJ1-2; 8 bases map to TRBD1. The CDR3 totals 13 residues. J was trimmed by 4 bases and V by 3 bases; bases with no gene match: 4. Per the germline V gene, CDR1 is GTSNPN and CDR2 is SVGIG (reference sequence). CDR3 sequence reads: CAWSSTGVYGYTF. The CDR3, as DNA: TGTGCCTGGAGCTCGACAGGGGTCTATGGCTACACCTTC.

The chain employs TRBV2 and TRBJ1-3, with TRBD1 identical over 8 bases. Germline loops: CDR1 SNHLY, CDR2 FYNNEI. This CDR3 has 15 amino acids. V dropped 6 bases and J dropped 0; count of bases not matched to a gene: 4. The CDR3 protein is CASREDRVSGNTIYF. CDR3 nucleotide sequence: TGTGCCAGCAGGGAGGACAGGGTCTCTGGAAACACCATATATTTT.